This T cell receptor (beta chain) was retrieved from a study of T-cell reconstitution after alpha-beta-depleted transplantation in children. Findings and caveats of the study: After transplant, at about two months, alpha-beta T cells were reportedly derived from several hundred expanded graft clones. Recipient T cells and thymic progenitors that survived gave rise to the high TCRbeta diversity observed at day 60 in some patients.

It was with unique molecular identifiers that the TCRbeta library was prepared. TCRdb re-called the PCR reads with MiXCR, one entry per CDR3 protein. In the table there are hundreds of thousands of distinct CDR3 sequences, about 12% of which are singletons. The CDR3 is made up of 11 amino acids. Germline V gene lookup returns CDR1 SEHNR and CDR2 FQNEAQ (reference sequence). V lost 5 bases to trimming and J lost 5 bases, with 6 bases between them. This clonotype was detected many times. What it binds is unknown. The sequence was collected from a girl aged 2-9 years with congenital amegakaryocytic thrombocytopenia, due to receive a stem cell transplant. The input for sequencing was PBMCs, taken before TCRalphabeta/CD19-depleted stem cell transplant. This chain uses TRBV7-9 with TRBJ2-5, with D uncertain. The CDR3 loop is CASSRIETQYF. CDR3 in DNA: TGTGCCAGCAGCCGTATCGAGACCCAGTACTTC.